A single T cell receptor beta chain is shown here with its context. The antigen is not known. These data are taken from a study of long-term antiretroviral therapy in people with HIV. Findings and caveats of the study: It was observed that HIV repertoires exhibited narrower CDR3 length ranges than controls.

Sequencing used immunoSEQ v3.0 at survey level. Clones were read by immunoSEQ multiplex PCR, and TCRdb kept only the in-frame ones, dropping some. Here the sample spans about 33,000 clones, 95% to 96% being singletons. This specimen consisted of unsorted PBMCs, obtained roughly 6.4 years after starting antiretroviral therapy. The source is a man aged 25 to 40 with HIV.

CDR3: CATSNPGQEAFF. CDR3 bases: TGTGCCACCAGCAATCCGGGACAAGAAGCTTTCTTT. The gene calls are TRBV15 and TRBJ1-1; weak D call: TRBD1 (6 bases). Looked up from germline, CDR1 is LNHNV and CDR2 is YYDKDF (reference sequence). The CDR3 has 12 residues. V was trimmed by 4 bases and J by 8 bases, leaving 11 bases between them.